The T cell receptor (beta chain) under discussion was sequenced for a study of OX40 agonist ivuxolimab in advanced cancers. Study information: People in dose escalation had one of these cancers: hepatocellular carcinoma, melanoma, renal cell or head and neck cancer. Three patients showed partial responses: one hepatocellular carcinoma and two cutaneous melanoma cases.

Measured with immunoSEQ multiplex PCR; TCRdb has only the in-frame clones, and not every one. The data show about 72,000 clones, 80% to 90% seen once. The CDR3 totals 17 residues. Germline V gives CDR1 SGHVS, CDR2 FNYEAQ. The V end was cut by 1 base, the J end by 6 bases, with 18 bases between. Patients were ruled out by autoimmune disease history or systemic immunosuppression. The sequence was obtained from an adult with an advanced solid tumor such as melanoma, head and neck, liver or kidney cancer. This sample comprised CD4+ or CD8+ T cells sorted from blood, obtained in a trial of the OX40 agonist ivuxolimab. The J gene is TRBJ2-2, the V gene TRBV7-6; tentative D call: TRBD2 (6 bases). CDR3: CASSLGSGPRVAGELFF. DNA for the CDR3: TGTGCCAGCAGCTTAGGTAGCGGTCCGAGGGTCGCCGGGGAGCTGTTTTTT.